This T cell receptor beta chain was sequenced for a study of blood T cell repertoires in COVID-19. About the study: The samples span acute and convalescent COVID-19 from the United States, Italy and Spain. T cells, B-cell-depleted T cells, or PBMCs provided the cDNA or gDNA that served as material.

Participant reports of clinical history set cohort assignment. Donors of Cohort 3 who recovered were those that had two negative PCRs, clearance, or symptom resolution. With regard to this clone: The sample contains more than one DNA sequence encoding this CDR3.

Produced via immunoSEQ multiplex PCR; TCRdb's table is partial and in-frame only. The sample records about 320,000 clones, about nine tenths being singletons. V shed 0 bases and J 0 bases; nucleotides not matched to a gene: 0. The germline CDR1 and CDR2 sequences are SGHRS and YFSETQ. The CDR3 has 16 residues. The chain employs TRBV5-1 and TRBJ2-2, with TRBD2 matching over 9 bases. Sequenced sample: PBMCs or T cells enriched from blood (not recorded which). The sequence was collected from a man aged 60 to 75 who had recovered from COVID-19. The CDR3: CASSLGLAANTGELFF. DNA of the CDR3: TGCGCCAGCAGCTTGGGACTAGCGGCGAACACCGGGGAGCTGTTTTTT.